This T cell receptor beta chain appears in the sequencing data of a study of blood T cell repertoires in COVID-19 (dated by TCRdb to 2018 to 2020). About the investigation overall: The collaborator samples originated in the United States, Italy and Spain and spanned the acute and convalescent phases of COVID-19. Where available, HLA class I and class II types were obtained from metadata supplied by the sample provider rather than from assay-based typing. Deeply sampled blood TCRbeta repertoires from subjects exposed to, actively infected with, or recovered from COVID-19 were included in the dataset. Samples were obtained from the ongoing ImmuneRACE study (first 160 participants) and from 1,254 subjects provided by 6 global collaborators. A freely available public database, intended as a resource for researchers studying the immune response to SARS-CoV-2, is where the repertoires were released. Sample metadata almost always included a de-identified subject ID, COVID-19 status, age in years and sex. The prospective study material was composed of cDNA or gDNA derived from T cells, B-cell-depleted T cells, or PBMCs. Findings and caveats that apply to the study as a whole: How much clinical and demographic metadata was included differed by source and by participant, and the metadata was provided uncurated.

This clone was picked up a small number of times. There is no known antigen for this receptor. Per-nucleotide qualities are absent, and no much larger clonotype sits a single base away. TCRbeta CDR3 regions were amplified from genomic DNA by means of the immunoSEQ Assay, a bias-controlled multiplex PCR. Per the source publication's procedure: Within the assay, amplification of reference gene primers was used to estimate how many nucleated cells each sample contained. Sequence reads were collapsed and filtered to measure the absolute abundance of every unique TCRbeta CDR3 rearrangement. For each sample, productive Simpson clonality was calculated by taking the square root of Simpson's diversity index across productive rearrangements. The immuneACCESS repertoire file appears here via TCRdb, limited to in-frame rearrangements. These files lack a portion of the clones; in checked studies, under half of the deficit traces to unresolved V genes, and the cause of the others is not known. V and J calls and clone size are given by that table; D and trimming were obtained from the DNA. The sample has around 37,000 clones on record, roughly 70% of them singletons. The ten largest account for about 11% of the sample.

The germline V gene yields LGHNA for CDR1 and YNFKEQ for CDR2. The CDR3, cysteine through phenylalanine, is 16 amino acids long. CDR3 DNA only is kept here, 48 bases in frame from base 1. After removal of 1 base from V and 5 bases from J, the junction retains 10 bases not matched to a gene. In Seattle, one collaborating source enrolled patients while the infection was active and tracked those patients longitudinally over the course of disease. Each collaborating institution followed its own protocols to collect whole blood in K2EDTA tubes. For TCRbeta analysis, collaborators shipped samples in one of three forms: frozen whole blood, isolated PBMCs, or DNA extracted from either of those sample types.

The TCR sequence derives from a man between 70 and 80 years old with COVID-19, enrolled during active disease. Sequencing was performed on peripheral blood. Recombination connected TRBV4-2 to TRBJ2-7, with 8 bases matching TRBD1. The CDR3 region: CASSQGSAGGLDEQYF. The sequenced DNA: TGTGCCAGCAGCCAAGGGTCGGCAGGGGGCTTGGACGAGCAGTACTTC.